This record covers a single TCR beta chain. J lost 7 bases, V lost 3 bases, and 12 bases had no gene match. The CDR3 contains 16 residues. The germline V gene has CDR1 LNHDA and CDR2 SQIVND (reference sequence). In the original analysis: Amplifying reference gene primers gave estimates of nucleated cell counts. TCRdb's copy holds only in-frame clones and misses some; the assay was immunoSEQ multiplex PCR. V, J and clone size are taken as reported in that table, and D and trimming were inferred from the DNA itself. This table holds 250,000 or so clones, around 90% found once. The sample is drawn from a study of blood T cell repertoires in COVID-19. Overall study: The cDNA or gDNA used as material had been derived from T cells, B-cell-depleted T cells, or PBMCs.

The clonotype comes from a woman aged 60-75 years with COVID-19, enrolled during active disease. What was sequenced was peripheral blood. This chain links TRBV19 with TRBJ2-5; 9 nucleotides match TRBD2. The CDR3 sequence: CASSIRAGGSPGTQYF. In DNA form, the CDR3 reads TGTGCCAGTAGTATCCGAGCGGGGGGAAGCCCAGGGACCCAGTACTTC.